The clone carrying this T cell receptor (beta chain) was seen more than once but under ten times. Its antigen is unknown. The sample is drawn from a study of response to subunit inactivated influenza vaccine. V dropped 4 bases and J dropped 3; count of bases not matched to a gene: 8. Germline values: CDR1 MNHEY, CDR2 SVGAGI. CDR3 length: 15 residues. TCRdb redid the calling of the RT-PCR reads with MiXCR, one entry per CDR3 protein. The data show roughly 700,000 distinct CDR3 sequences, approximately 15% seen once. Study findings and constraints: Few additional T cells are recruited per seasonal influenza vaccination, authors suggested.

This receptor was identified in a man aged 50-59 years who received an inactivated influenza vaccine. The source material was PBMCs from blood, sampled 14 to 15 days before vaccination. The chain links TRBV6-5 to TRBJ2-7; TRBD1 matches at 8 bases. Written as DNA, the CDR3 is TGTGCCAGCAGTTTTGGACAGGGATATTTCTACGAGCAGTACTTC. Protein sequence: CASSFGQGYFYEQYF.